This T cell receptor (beta chain) was obtained from a study of T cells after posttransplantation cyclophosphamide. Regarding the study as a whole: Later post-transplant blood repertoires were often dominated by donor CD8+ memory clones. TRB clonality was highly associated with recipient CMV seropositivity and reactivation. TRB overlap between skin or GI tissue T cells and blood was limited.

Profiled with immunoSEQ multiplex PCR; TCRdb holds only in-frame clones, not every one. The sample shows 40,000 to 60,000 clones, none of them appearing just once. This clone was detected many times. Its antigen is unidentified. The related graft donor's blood sample was taken on the day of bone marrow donation. The CDR3 consists of 15 residues. Looked up from germline, CDR1 is WSHSY and CDR2 is SAAADI. V was pared by 8 bases and J by 5 bases, with 12 bases of the junction left unmatched. The source is a man aged 40-55 years in good health, CMV-negative, and a related stem cell transplant donor. The chain joins TRBV10-2 to TRBJ2-1; 7 bases agree with TRBD1. Sequencing was performed on PBMCs. The CDR3 loop reads CASYLGQDVNNEQFF. CDR3 nucleotide sequence: TGCGCCAGCTACCTAGGACAGGACGTCAACAATGAGCAGTTCTTC.